This T cell receptor beta chain was sequenced for a study of shared clonotypes between healthy human individuals (TCRdb year 2020). For the wider study: Three men and two women, aged 18 to 49 years, made up the cohort. For each donor, CD4 naive and CD4 memory were each given three plates, CD8 naive was given two plates, and CD8 memory was given one plate. To estimate repertoire size and how much clonotype sharing occurs between individuals, the study deeply sequenced the blood TCR repertoires of several healthy adults. Different laboratories and diverse techniques were used to prepare libraries and sequence TCR repertoires, to increase sequencing depth and limit assay-specific biases. Between about 0.9 and 9 billion PBMCs per donor were obtained by leukapheresis.

Turning to this clone: Its cognate antigen has yet to be identified. The record has no base qualities; no much larger clone is one base away.

Spanning cysteine to phenylalanine, the CDR3 consists of 15 amino acids. Only the CDR3 region is kept as DNA, spanning 45 bases read in frame from base 1. V is reduced by 0 bases and J by 3 bases, leaving a spacing of 9 bases between them. Via the germline V gene, CDR1 is SGHTS and CDR2 YDEGEE. What the study reported, not specific to this receptor: Because the study included only a small number of donors, the genetic and exposure-history diversity represented was limited. Sampling was restricted to blood, and TCR repertoires in tissue are likely to differ from TCR repertoires in blood. Pairwise subsampling led to the expectation that sequencing depth would affect the degree of clonotype sharing among donors. Approximately 4.8% of naive CD4, roughly 3.5% of naive CD8, 2.3% of memory CD4, and about 0.4% of memory CD8 clonotypes were shared across several donors. Naive subsets generally had larger estimated clonotype richness than memory subsets. Compared with non-shared clonotypes, the clonotypes found in all four sorted-subset donors had higher generation probabilities. Rarefaction of sorted-subset datasets indicated incomplete sequencing despite the large sequencing depth.

Using the deep immunoSEQ assay, TCR CDR3 regions were amplified from genomic DNA by multiplex PCR. Extracted genomic DNA from each cell subset was distributed evenly across all wells of several immunoSEQ 96-well plates, and each plate was treated as a replicate. For sorted subsets, each replicate PCR was loaded with 200 ng genomic DNA, equivalent to 25,000 to 35,000 T cell genomes. Purified libraries were measured with a Qubit 3.0 fluorometer, size-checked on a Bioanalyzer 2100, and measured again with the KAPA Library Quantification kit. A separate single-read 150-cycle Illumina NextSeq 550 flow cell was used to sequence each immunoSEQ 96-well plate. The paper's processing steps were these. The immunoSEQ output contained only junctional sequences without quality scores, so filtering could not match that applied to full-length reads. Sequences were annotated with PyIR, a Python wrapper for IgBLAST v1.9, and V/J genes and CDR3 were assigned using IMGT germline references. Reads with weak V/J assignments (E-value above 1e-6), missing CDR3, stop codons, out-of-frame junctions, or ambiguous translated residues were removed. A V3J clonotype was defined by an identical inferred V gene, J gene, and CDR3 amino acid sequence. Percentage overlap between repertoires was calculated by dividing the number of shared unique clonotypes by the size of the smaller repertoire. Repertoire richness was assessed with RTK rarefaction, the Chao1 estimator, and Recon v2.1 estimates of unobserved clonotypes. For all TCRbeta clonotypes obtained by the gDNA method from a few donors, generation probabilities were computed with OLGA. The source is immuneACCESS, and TCRdb retained only in-frame sequences with V and J called. Part of the clones is not carried over; for the studies checked, unresolved V genes explain less than half of this, and the remainder is unexplained. V and J calls and clone size are as listed in that table; D and trimming were resolved from the DNA. The sample table holds roughly 380,000 clones, of which about 96% were seen once. Clones ranked in the top ten supply 0.32% of the sample.

The donors were healthy, HIV-negative adults who had no recently reported acute infections or vaccinations. Every donor was a Caucasian adult living in Nashville, Tennessee, USA. The CD8 memory samples were a combination of magnetically selected CD45RO+ cells and CCR7-negative CD45RA+ effector memory (TemRA) cells. Blood was collected by leukapheresis, and PBMCs were isolated by Ficoll-Histopaque density gradient centrifugation and then cryopreserved in liquid nitrogen vapor phase. Purity and quantity of every magnetically sorted T cell population were checked by analytical flow cytometry. Genomic DNA was isolated from every sorted fraction and measured by UV absorbance on a Nanodrop 2000c.

Sequencing was carried out using memory CD8+ T cells sorted from blood. The intended sense of this specimen's cell subset or site label: CD45RO+ cells pooled with CCR7-negative TemRA cells. Recombination linked TRBV5-8 to TRBJ2-2; no D segment can be confidently identified. The receptor was derived from a young man in good health. Here the CDR3 is given as CASSLAPRDTGELFF. The DNA is as follows: TGTGCCAGCAGCTTGGCTCCCCGGGACACCGGGGAGCTGTTTTTT.